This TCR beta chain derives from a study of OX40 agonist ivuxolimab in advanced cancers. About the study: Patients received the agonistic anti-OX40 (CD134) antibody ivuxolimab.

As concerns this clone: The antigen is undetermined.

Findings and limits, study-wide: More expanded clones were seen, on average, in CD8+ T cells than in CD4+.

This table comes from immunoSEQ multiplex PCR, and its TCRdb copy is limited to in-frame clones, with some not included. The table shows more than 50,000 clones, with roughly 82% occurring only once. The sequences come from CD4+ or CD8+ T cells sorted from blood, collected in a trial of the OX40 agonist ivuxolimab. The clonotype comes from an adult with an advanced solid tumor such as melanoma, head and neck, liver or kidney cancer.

CDR3 nucleotide sequence: TGTGCCAGCAGGAGGACAGGGGTCTACGAGCAGTACTTC. This encodes CASRRTGVYEQYF. The chain is built from TRBV6-5 and TRBJ2-7; TRBD1 aligns across 9 bases. Trimming at V came to 6 bases and at J to 3 bases, leaving 3 bases not matched to a gene. Germline-derived CDR1 and CDR2 are MNHEY and SVGAGI. CDR3 length: 13 amino acids.